Following are 15 T cell receptor beta chains from one sample sequenced in a study of post-analysis software for immune sequencing data. Study-wide points: There were roughly five TRBV segments more frequent in patients than controls, and TRBV5-6, TRBV5-1 and TRBV20-1 were among them.

No antigens are known for them. Every TCR beta cDNA library bore unique molecular identifiers. Each CDR3 protein gets one entry after TCRdb re-called the PCR reads with MiXCR. The profile shows 350,000 to 500,000 distinct CDR3 sequences, approximately 42% of them singletons. Sequenced material: blood. These receptors were obtained from a girl aged 2 to 10 with multiple sclerosis.

This clonotype appeared a few times. This sequence joins TRBV20-1 and TRBJ2-4, with D perhaps TRBD2 (7 bases). Matching the DNA end better, TRBJ2-7 makes the J call doubtful. This CDR3 region has 14 residues. Germline loops: CDR1 DFQATT, CDR2 SNEGSKA (reference sequence). CDR3 sequence: CSADMGGAKHEQYF. CDR3 coding DNA: TGCAGTGCGGACATGGGGGGGGCTAAGCACGAGCAGTACTTC.

This clonotype has only one observation. The V and J genes are TRBV7-8 and TRBJ2-1; TRBD2 matches 11 bases. The CDR3 is made up of 18 amino acids. V was clipped by 7 bases and J by 10 bases; unmatched bases: 21. Per germline, CDR1 SGHVS and CDR2 FQNEAQ. CDR3 loop: CASTGYGTSGQKNYEQFF. The CDR3 DNA reads as TGTGCCAGCACCGGATACGGGACTAGCGGCCAAAAAAACTACGAGCAGTTCTTC.

J is TRBJ1-4 and V is TRBV5-1; possibly TRBD1 for D (6 bases). Germline V gives CDR1 SGHRS, CDR2 YFSETQ. V lost 5 bases to trimming and J lost 6 bases, with 14 bases between them. This CDR3 has 14 amino acids. CDR3 sequence reads: CASRLTGLDEKLFF. The CDR3 DNA is TGCGCCAGCAGACTTACAGGGCTGGATGAAAAACTGTTTTTT. Based on the CDR3 plus reference TRBV5-1 and TRBJ1-4, the full variable domain is KAGVTQTPRYLIKTRGQQVTLSCSPISGHRSVSWYQQTPGQGLQFLFEYFSETQRNKGNFPGRFSGRQFSNSRSEMNVSTLELGDSALYLCASRLTGLDEKLFFGSGTQLSVL.

V usage is TRBV28 and J usage is TRBJ2-4, with D tentatively TRBD1 (6 bases). The J call may be in error: the DNA end matches TRBJ2-7 better. The CDR3 contains 14 residues. Germline V gene data show CDR1 as MDHEN and CDR2 as SYDVKM. The DNA for the CDR3 is TGTGCCAGCAGAGCACCGGGACACCCCTACGAGCAGTACTTC. It codes for CASRAPGHPYEQYF.

Only a few counts were recorded for this clonotype. This chain links TRBV28 with TRBJ2-3; tentatively, D is TRBD1 or TRBD2 (5 bases each). Germline assignment: CDR1 MDHEN and CDR2 SYDVKM. The ends were cut back, 7 bases at V and 6 bases at J, with 23 bases in the middle. The CDR3 covers 16 residues. The chain's CDR3 is CASNPPGRYTMDTQYF. The CDR3 DNA reads TGTGCCAGCAACCCCCCGGGACGGTACACCATGGATACGCAGTATTTT. Filled out from reference TRBV28 and TRBJ2-3, the complete variable domain reads DVKVTQSSRYLVKRTGEKVFLECVQDMDHENMFWYRQDPGLGLRLIYFSYDVKMKEKGDIPEGYSVSREKKERFSLILESASTNQTSMYLCASNPPGRYTMDTQYFGPGTRLTVL.

The rearrangement uses TRBV7-8 and TRBJ2-1; no reliable D call. The DNA end is more similar to TRBJ2-7, so the J call may be wrong. The length of the CDR3 is 15 residues. CDR1 and CDR2 (germline): SGHVS, FQNEAQ. The DNA for the CDR3 is TGTGCCAGCAGCTTAGGACCCTCGGTGCAATTCGAGCAGTACTTC. As protein: CASSLGPSVQFEQYF.

The gene calls are TRBV20-1 and TRBJ1-2, with 7 bases identical to TRBD1. With 2 bases clipped from V and 5 bases from J, the junction kept 8 bases outside the gene matches. Germline V gene data show CDR1 as DFQATT and CDR2 as SNEGSKA (reference sequence). The CDR3 totals 14 residues. CDR3 sequence: CSARKAGRGYGYTF. CDR3 DNA: TGCAGTGCTAGAAAGGCGGGCAGGGGGTATGGCTACACCTTC.

This chain joins TRBV20-1 and TRBJ2-5, with 11 bases identical to TRBD2. This CDR3 has 16 residues. The germline V gene has CDR1 DFQATT and CDR2 SNEGSKA (reference sequence). With 0 bases clipped from V and 2 bases from J, the junction kept 5 bases outside the gene matches. CDR3 sequence reads: CSARDWVAGGQETQYF. The CDR3 DNA follows: TGCAGTGCTAGAGATTGGGTAGCGGGGGGGCAAGAGACCCAGTACTTC.

This clonotype has a handful of counts. The chain employs TRBV20-1 and TRBJ2-1; 11 bases line up with TRBD2. Germline V gives CDR1 DFQATT, CDR2 SNEGSKA (reference sequence). The length of the CDR3 is 17 residues. V was pared by 6 bases and J by 0 bases, with 10 bases of the junction left unmatched. CDR3 in amino acids: CSAILAGAPSSYNEQFF. CDR3 in DNA: TGCAGTGCGATACTAGCGGGAGCGCCAAGCTCCTACAATGAGCAGTTCTTC.

The gene calls are TRBV5-1 and TRBJ1-1; 7 bases match TRBD1. The V gene end was trimmed by 4 bases and the J gene end by 7 bases; junction bases not matched to a gene: 4. Germline CDR1 reads SGHRS; CDR2 reads YFSETQ. CDR3 length: 12 amino acids. The CDR3, as DNA: TGCGCCAGCAGCCCGGGGACAGATGAAGCTTTCTTT. Translation gives CASSPGTDEAFF.

This clonotype occurred a few times. This chain joins TRBV27 and TRBJ2-1; possible D gene TRBD2, 5 bases. Germline V gene lookup returns CDR1 MNHEY and CDR2 SMNVEV (reference sequence). CDR3 length: 13 residues. V was clipped by 3 bases and J by 5 bases, with 8 bases between them. Written as DNA, the CDR3 is TGTGCCAGCAGTTTGACTACTAACAATGAGCAGTTCTTC. Translated: CASSLTTNNEQFF.

The rearrangement links TRBV6-5 to TRBJ1-2; the match to TRBD1 covers 7 bases. V shed 7 bases, J shed 4 bases, and the junction held 6 bases outside the gene matches. Per the germline V gene, CDR1 is MNHEY and CDR2 is SVGAGI. CDR3 length equals 13 residues. The CDR3 here is CASNSQGVYGYTF. DNA for the CDR3: TGTGCCAGCAATTCCCAGGGGGTCTATGGCTACACCTTC.

This clonotype occurred a few times. This chain connects TRBV3-1 to TRBJ2-7; D unresolved. Trimming removed 0 bases from V and 12 bases from J, with 18 bases in between. The CDR3 runs 14 residues. The germline V gene encodes CDR1 LGHDT and CDR2 YNNKEL (reference sequence). The CDR3 nucleotides are TGTGCCAGCAGCCAAGATATGGTCTGCGGCATTTGGTACTTC. This codes for CASSQDMVCGIWYF.

The chain links TRBV5-1 to TRBJ1-3; D not resolved. Germline CDR1 is SGHRS and CDR2 is YFSETQ. With 0 bases removed from V and 1 base from J, the gap between germline ends came to 8 bases. This CDR3 contains 15 residues. The CDR3 coding sequence is TGCGCCAGCAGCTTGGACCAGGTGTCTGGAAACACCATATATTTT. Translation gives CASSLDQVSGNTIYF.

This chain uses TRBV10-3 with TRBJ1-2; D remains ambiguous. Looked up from germline, CDR1 is ENHRY and CDR2 is SYGVKD. V lost 3 bases, J lost 8 bases, and 19 bases lay in between. This CDR3 region has 15 residues. DNA for the CDR3: TGTGCCATCAGTGAAAGTTCAGAGGCATGGCTCGGCTACACCTTC. As protein: CAISESSEAWLGYTF.